The entry below gives a single T cell receptor beta chain sequence along with its context. This sample was taken from a study of patients and donors after allogeneic stem cell transplantation. TCRdb itself ran the RT-PCR reads through MiXCR, one entry per CDR3 protein. Among approximately 140,000 distinct CDR3 sequences, about two fifths were seen once, and the ten largest hold around half. This clonotype originated in a human donor who was either an allogeneic HSCT recipient or a stem cell or donor lymphocyte infusion donor (not recorded which). It is not recorded whose cells these are; they may come from a transplant donor. The specimen was blood, either unsorted or a sorted T cell fraction (not recorded which).

CDR3 nucleotide sequence: TGTGCCAGCAGTGACGAAGCGCAGGGATCACGAAAGCAGTTCTTC. It is translated as CASSDEAQGSRKQFF. The chain uses TRBV6-1 and TRBJ2-1, with D possibly matching TRBD1 (5 bases). The V gene's germline CDR1 is MNHNS and CDR2 SASEGT. The CDR3 contains 15 residues. Trimming left V 3 bases short and J 11 bases short, with 20 bases between.